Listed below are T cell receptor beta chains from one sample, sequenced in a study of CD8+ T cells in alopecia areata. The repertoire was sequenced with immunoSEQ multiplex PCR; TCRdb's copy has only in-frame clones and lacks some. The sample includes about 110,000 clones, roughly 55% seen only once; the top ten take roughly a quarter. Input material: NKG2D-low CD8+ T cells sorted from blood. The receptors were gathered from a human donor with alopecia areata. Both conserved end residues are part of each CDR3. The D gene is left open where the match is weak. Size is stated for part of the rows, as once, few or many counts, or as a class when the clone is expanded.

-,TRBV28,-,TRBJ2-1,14,TGTGCCAGCAGTCCAGGGGGGAGGGCCTATGAGCAGTTCTTC,CASSPGGRAYEQFF
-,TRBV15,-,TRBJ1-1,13,TGTGCCACCAGCAGGGGCCTGAACACTGAAGCTTTCTTT,CATSRGLNTEAFF
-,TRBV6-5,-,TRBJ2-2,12,TGTGCCAGCAGTTACAAGCCCGGGGAGCTGTTTTTT,CASSYKPGELFF
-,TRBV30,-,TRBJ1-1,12,TGTGCCTCCTACAGGGTAAACACTGAAGCTTTCTTT,CASYRVNTEAFF
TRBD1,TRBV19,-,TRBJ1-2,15,TGTGCCAGCAGTATCTGGACAGGGCTCGACTATGGCTACACCTTC,CASSIWTGLDYGYTF
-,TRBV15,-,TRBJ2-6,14,TGTGCCACCAGCAGAGGAAAGGGGGCCAACGTCCTGACTTTC,CATSRGKGANVLTF
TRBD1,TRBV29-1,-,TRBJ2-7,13,TGCAGCGTTGAAACAGGGGACTCCTACGAGCAGTACTTC,CSVETGDSYEQYF
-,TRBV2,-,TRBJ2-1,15,TGTGCCAGCAGTGAAGGGGGGACGGTCTACAATGAGCAGTTCTTC,CASSEGGTVYNEQFF
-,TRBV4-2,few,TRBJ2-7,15,TGTGCCAGCAGCCAAACCGGGACCGGCTACAACGAGCAGTACTTC,CASSQTGTGYNEQYF
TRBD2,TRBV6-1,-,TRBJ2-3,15,TGTGCCAGCAGTGACAGCGGGGTTCTATTTGATACGCAGTATTTT,CASSDSGVLFDTQYF
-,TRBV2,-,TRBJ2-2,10,TGTGCCAGCGGTTCTCGGGAGCTGTTTTTT,CASGSRELFF
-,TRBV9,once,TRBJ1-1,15,TGTGCCAGCAGCTCCCGGCCTGATATGAACACTGAAGCTTTCTTT,CASSSRPDMNTEAFF
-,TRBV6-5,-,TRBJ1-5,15,TGTGCCAGCAGTTACGACGGATATGGCAATCAGCCCCAGCATTTT,CASSYDGYGNQPQHF
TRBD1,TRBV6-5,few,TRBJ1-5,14,TGTGCCAGCAGATCGACAGGGCGAAATCAGCCCCAGCATTTT,CASRSTGRNQPQHF
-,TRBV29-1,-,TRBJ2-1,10,TGCAGCGTAGCTCTCGATGAGCAGTTCTTC,CSVALDEQFF
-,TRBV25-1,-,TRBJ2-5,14,TGTGCCAGCAGGCCCCCAGGGGTCCAAGAGACCCAGTACTTC,CASRPPGVQETQYF
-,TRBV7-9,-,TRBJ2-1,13,TGTGCCAGCAGCCCAGAGGGCCGTAATGAGCAGTTCTTC,CASSPEGRNEQFF
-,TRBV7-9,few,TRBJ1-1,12,TGTGCCAGCAGCTATGGGAACACTGAAGCTTTCTTT,CASSYGNTEAFF
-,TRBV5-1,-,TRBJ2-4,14,TGCGCCAGCAGCTATAGACAGGAAAGGGACATTCAGTACTTC,CASSYRQERDIQYF
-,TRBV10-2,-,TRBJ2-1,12,TGCGCCAGCAGTGAGTACGGGGGCGGGCAGTTCTTC,CASSEYGGGQFF
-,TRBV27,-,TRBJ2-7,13,TGTGCCAGCAGTTTTGGGCAGACCTACGAGCAGTACTTC,CASSFGQTYEQYF
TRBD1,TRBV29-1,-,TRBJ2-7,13,TGCAGCGTGTCGGACAGGGCTCGCTACGAGCAGTACTTC,CSVSDRARYEQYF
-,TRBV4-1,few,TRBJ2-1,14,TGCGCCAGCAGCCAAGTCCCTCGGACTGATGAGCAGTTCTTC,CASSQVPRTDEQFF
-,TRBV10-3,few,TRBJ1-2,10,TGTGCCATCAGTGGGAATGGCTACACCTTC,CAISGNGYTF
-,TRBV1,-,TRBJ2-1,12,TGCACCAGCAGCCACCGCGGCGATGAGCAGTTCTTC,CTSSHRGDEQFF
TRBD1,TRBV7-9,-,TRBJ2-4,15,TGTGCCAGCAGCCCGAGACAGGGTTCCAAAAACATTCAGTACTTC,CASSPRQGSKNIQYF
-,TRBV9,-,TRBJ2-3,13,TGTGCCAGCAGCGTAGTTAGCACAGATACGCAGTATTTT,CASSVVSTDTQYF
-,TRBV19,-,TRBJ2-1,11,TGTGCCAGTAGTGTTGGGATTGAGCAGTTCTTC,CASSVGIEQFF
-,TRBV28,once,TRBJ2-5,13,TGTGCCAGCAGCACCGGGTTCCGGGAGACCCAGTACTTC,CASSTGFRETQYF
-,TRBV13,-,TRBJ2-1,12,TGTGCCAGCAGCTTCATGGTCAATGAGCAGTTCTTC,CASSFMVNEQFF
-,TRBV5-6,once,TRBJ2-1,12,TGTGCCAGCAGCCAACGAGGCAATGAGCAGTTCTTC,CASSQRGNEQFF
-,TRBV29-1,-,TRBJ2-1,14,TGCAGCGTTGAAGGCGGACTGGAGTACAATGAGCAGTTCTTC,CSVEGGLEYNEQFF
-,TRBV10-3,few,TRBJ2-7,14,TGTGCCATCAGTGTCCCGGACAGAGACTACGAGCAGTACTTC,CAISVPDRDYEQYF
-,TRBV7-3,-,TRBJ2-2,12,TGTGCCAGCACCGGATTGACCGGGGAGCTGTTTTTT,CASTGLTGELFF
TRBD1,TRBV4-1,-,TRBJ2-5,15,TGCGCCAGCAGCGACTACCTAGGGGGCGCGGAGACCCAGTACTTC,CASSDYLGGAETQYF
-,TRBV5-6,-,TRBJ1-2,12,TGTGCCAGCAGCCTAGACGGTTATGGCTACACCTTC,CASSLDGYGYTF
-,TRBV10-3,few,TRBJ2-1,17,TGTGCCATCAGCGGGCCGAACAGGGACCCAACTTACAATGAGCAGTTCTTC,CAISGPNRDPTYNEQFF
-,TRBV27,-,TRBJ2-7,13,TGTGCCAGCAGTTTAGGGACATCCCAGGAGCAGTACTTC,CASSLGTSQEQYF
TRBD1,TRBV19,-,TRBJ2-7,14,TGTGCCAGTAGTACAGGGACAGGGACCTACGAGCAGTACTTC,CASSTGTGTYEQYF
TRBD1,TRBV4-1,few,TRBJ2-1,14,TGCGCCAGCGGACCGGGACAGGGGCGGAATGAGCAGTTCTTC,CASGPGQGRNEQFF
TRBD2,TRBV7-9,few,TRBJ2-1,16,TGTGCCAGCAGCCGGTCGGGAGGGCCGGTTGGGAGTGAGCAGTTCTTC,CASSRSGGPVGSEQFF
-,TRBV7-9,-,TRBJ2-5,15,TGTGCCAGCAGCTTACTTCGGCGAGATGGGGAGACCCAGTACTTC,CASSLLRRDGETQYF
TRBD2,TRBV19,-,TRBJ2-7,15,TGTGCCAGTAGTATTGGCACGGGAGGGTTTTGGGAGCAGTACTTC,CASSIGTGGFWEQYF
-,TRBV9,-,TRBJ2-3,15,TGTGCCAGCAGCCCACGTAATCTACCCACAGATACGCAGTATTTT,CASSPRNLPTDTQYF
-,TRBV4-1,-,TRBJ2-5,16,TGCGCCAGCAGCCAAGTTCAGGGCCCCACGGGAGAGACCCAGTACTTC,CASSQVQGPTGETQYF
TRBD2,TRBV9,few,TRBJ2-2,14,TGTGCCAGCAGCGTGGGAGGGATGGCCGGGGAGCTGTTTTTT,CASSVGGMAGELFF
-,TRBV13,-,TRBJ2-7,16,TGTGCCAGCAGCCCAGCAATCTTGGGTTCAGCCTACGAGCAGTACTTC,CASSPAILGSAYEQYF
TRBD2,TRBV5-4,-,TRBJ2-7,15,TGTGCCAGCAGCCAGACAGCGGGAGAGACCTACGAGCAGTACTTC,CASSQTAGETYEQYF